The rows below give T cell receptor beta chains drawn from one sample of a study of Ad26.COV2.S vaccination and SARS-CoV-2 variants. The protocol was immunoSEQ multiplex PCR, while the TCRdb copy is restricted to in-frame clones and leaves out a portion. The sample lists a few hundred thousand clones, around 90% seen once, with around 3.6% in the top ten. This specimen was peripheral blood, taken in a trial of Ad26.COV2.S vaccine versus placebo. The receptor set was obtained from a person aged 18-65 years who received the Ad26.COV2.S COVID-19 vaccine or a placebo. Each CDR3 is given with its conserved first and last residue. The D gene is left open where the match is weak. Size tells how often a clone was seen (once, few, many) or the class of an expanded clone, and some rows leave it out.

j_gene,v_gene,abundance,d_gene,CDR3aa,CDR3nt
TRBJ2-7,TRBV30,NA,TRBD2,CAWTTGGEQYF,TGTGCCTGGACGACGGGGGGGGAGCAGTACTTC
TRBJ1-1,TRBV5-1,few,NA,CASSLAGDTEAFF,TGCGCCAGCAGCTTGGCGGGGGACACTGAAGCTTTCTTT
TRBJ2-1,TRBV5-6,NA,NA,CASSSPGYFYNEQFF,TGTGCCAGCAGCTCCCCTGGGTACTTCTACAATGAGCAGTTCTTC
TRBJ1-1,TRBV3-1/TRBV3-2,NA,NA,CASSYRAGEAFF,TGTGCCAGCAGCTACCGGGCCGGGGAAGCTTTCTTT
TRBJ1-6,TRBV3-1/TRBV3-2,few,NA,CASSQGTATNSPLHF,TGTGCCAGCAGCCAAGGCACTGCAACGAATTCACCCCTCCACTTT
TRBJ2-7,TRBV24-1,NA,NA,CATSGQGKYF,TGTGCCACCAGTGGGCAGGGCAAGTACTTC
TRBJ2-3,TRBV7-2,NA,NA,CASSLRVSDTQYF,TGTGCCAGCAGCTTAAGGGTTTCAGATACGCAGTATTTT
TRBJ1-1,TRBV4-2,NA,TRBD1,CASSQEIGTGITEAFF,TGTGCCAGCAGCCAAGAAATCGGGACAGGGATCACTGAAGCTTTCTTT
TRBJ1-5,TRBV30,few,NA,CAWSDMGNQPQHF,TGTGCCTGGAGTGACATGGGGAATCAGCCCCAGCATTTT
TRBJ1-1,TRBV2,NA,NA,CATVGLMNTEAFF,TGTGCCACCGTAGGACTGATGAACACTGAAGCTTTCTTT
TRBJ1-2,TRBV5-1,few,NA,CASSLGGAVNYGYTF,TGCGCCAGCAGCTTGGGCGGGGCTGTTAACTATGGCTACACCTTC
TRBJ2-1,TRBV27,NA,TRBD2,CASSLLPWTSGGAVEQFF,TGTGCCAGCAGTTTACTCCCGTGGACTAGCGGGGGGGCCGTTGAGCAGTTCTTC
TRBJ2-7,TRBV7-9,NA,TRBD1,CASSSTGGGLAYEQYF,TGTGCCAGCAGTTCTACAGGGGGCGGATTAGCCTACGAGCAGTACTTC
TRBJ1-1,TRBV30,NA,NA,CAWSTDAWGTEAFF,TGTGCCTGGAGTACCGACGCCTGGGGCACTGAAGCTTTCTTT
TRBJ2-7,TRBV5-1,few,NA,CASSTHSGDSHSYEQYF,TGCGCCAGCAGCACACACTCGGGGGACAGCCATTCCTACGAGCAGTACTTC
TRBJ1-2,TRBV29-1,NA,NA,CSVVRGTGYTF,TGCAGCGTTGTTCGGGGGACTGGCTACACCTTC
TRBJ2-2,TRBV15,NA,NA,CATSRDRGTGELFF,TGTGCCACCAGCAGAGATCGGGGAACCGGGGAGCTGTTTTTT
TRBJ2-3,TRBV5-1,once,TRBD1,CASWTGISTDTQYF,TGCGCCAGCTGGACAGGGATAAGCACAGATACGCAGTATTTT
TRBJ1-1,TRBV6-5,NA,NA,CASSYDRLNTEAFF,TGTGCCAGCAGTTATGACAGGCTGAACACTGAAGCTTTCTTT
TRBJ2-2,TRBV6-5,NA,NA,CASKGNTGELFF,TGTGCCAGCAAGGGAAACACCGGGGAGCTGTTTTTT
TRBJ2-5,TRBV5-1,few,TRBD2,CASSSRTSEETQYF,TGCGCCAGCAGCTCGCGGACTAGCGAAGAGACCCAGTACTTC
TRBJ1-1,TRBV10-3,NA,TRBD1,CAGRDSPPTEAFF,TGTGCCGGCCGGGACAGCCCTCCCACTGAAGCTTTCTTT
TRBJ1-1,TRBV6-2/TRBV6-3,NA,NA,CASSYGEGNTEAFF,TGTGCCAGCAGTTACGGGGAGGGGAACACTGAAGCTTTCTTT
TRBJ1-6,TRBV4-1,NA,TRBD1,CASSQVQRDSYNSPLHF,TGCGCCAGCAGCCAAGTTCAACGGGACAGCTATAATTCACCCCTCCACTTT
TRBJ1-5,TRBV7-2,NA,NA,CASSLAGDHQPQHF,TGTGCCAGCAGCTTAGCAGGGGACCATCAGCCCCAGCATTTT
TRBJ1-2,TRBV6-5,NA,NA,CASSYGGGYGYTF,TGTGCCAGCAGTTACGGAGGGGGCTATGGCTACACCTTC